The 4 T cell receptor beta chains below were found in one sample sequenced in a study of OX40 agonist ivuxolimab in advanced cancers. Assay: immunoSEQ multiplex PCR; the TCRdb copy retains only in-frame clones and omits some. The data show fewer than 100,000 clones, with approximately 91% seen just once and more than 0.25% held by the top ten. The sequenced sample was CD4+ or CD8+ T cells sorted from blood, obtained in a trial of the OX40 agonist ivuxolimab. The receptors were sampled from an adult with an advanced solid tumor such as melanoma, head and neck, liver or kidney cancer.

This rearrangement joins TRBV4-3 to TRBJ2-3; 8 nucleotides line up with TRBD1. The CDR3 covers 17 residues. Germline CDR1 LGHNA, CDR2 YSLEER. J lost 6 bases, V lost 2 bases, and 13 bases had no gene match. For the CDR3, the DNA is TGCGCCAGCAGCCAACTTAATTCAGGGGGCGGGTGGGATACGCAGTATTTT. It translates to CASSQLNSGGGWDTQYF.

This chain connects TRBV29-1 to TRBJ1-2; 9 bases match TRBD1. V dropped 4 bases and J dropped 7; count of bases not matched to a gene: 7. The CDR3 extends over 13 amino acids. The germline V gene encodes CDR1 SQVTM and CDR2 ANQGSEA. CDR3 DNA: TGCAGCGTTGCTTGGCACAGGGGGCTTGGCTACACCTTC. Amino acids: CSVAWHRGLGYTF.

The CDR3 loop is CASSPRDRYYTF. The CDR3 DNA reads TGTGCCAGCAGCCCTCGGGACAGGTACTACACCTTC. The rearrangement links TRBV6-1 to TRBJ1-2, with TRBD1 identical over 8 bases. V was clipped by 6 bases and J by 10 bases; unmatched bases: 7. There are 12 residues in the CDR3. Germline V gene lookup returns CDR1 MNHNS and CDR2 SASEGT.

In this sample, this clone turned up once. V and J are TRBV7-3 and TRBJ2-5; either TRBD1 or TRBD2 may supply D (6 bases each). Germline CDR1 is SGHTA and CDR2 is FQGTGA. The CDR3 is 15 amino acids. With 0 bases removed from V and 2 bases from J, the gap between germline ends came to 10 bases. CDR3 protein: CASSLTGGVQETQYF. CDR3 nucleotides: TGTGCCAGCAGCTTAACGGGGGGCGTACAAGAGACCCAGTACTTC.